The clone carrying this TCR beta chain has a handful of counts. What it binds is unknown. The data derive from a study of cytomegalovirus exposure and HLA in healthy donors. Across the study: Earlier results showed roughly 110 million unique TCR beta sequences derived from about 179 million T cells.

Study findings and constraints: When presence/absence was analysed, sequencing depth was taken to be roughly uniform across donors. A missense DCLRE1C variant was associated with V- and J-gene trimming of TCR beta chains in a later analysis, and an independent cohort replicated the association. An analysis was carried out later, and it reportedly showed fewer N-insertions in an Asian-associated ancestry cluster than the approximately 660-donor mean.

CDR1 is SGHDT and CDR2 is YYEEEE in the germline V gene. Germline trimming cut 3 bases from V and 7 bases from J; bases unmatched to any gene: 4. This CDR3 is 15 amino acids long. In the PCR, 60 Vbeta and 13 Jbeta primers were used. Repertoires were generated with immunoSEQ multiplex PCR, while TCRdb's copy carries only in-frame clones and drops some. The sample carries more than 80,000 clones, approximately 81% recorded once. V usage is TRBV5-6 and J usage is TRBJ1-4, with 12 positions matching TRBD1. The sample was PBMCs. The sequence was obtained from a girl aged 2-10 years in good health and CMV-seropositive. CDR3 DNA: TGTGCCAGCAGCTGGGACAGGGGGCAACGTGAAAAACTGTTTTTT. Translating gives CASSWDRGQREKLFF.